The 10 T cell receptor beta chains below were found in one sample sequenced in a study of spatial heterogeneity in lung cancer. The study's findings and limits: Counts that tracked tumor mutation counts were those of expanded intratumoral alpha and beta TCRs.

Antigen specificity for these receptors is unknown. Each CDR3 protein is one row after TCRdb ran MiXCR on the 5' RACE reads. The sample contains about 8,100 distinct CDR3 sequences, under 15% of which appear only once. Sample time point: sample taken at primary tumor resection. This sample comprised lung tumor tissue, obtained at surgery. Receptor source: a male donor with early-stage non-small cell lung cancer.

This clonotype was found many times. This beta chain came through as a stray read in a library set up for alpha chains, and its size says little. The chain links TRBV6-2 or TRBV6-3 to TRBJ1-5; unclear D gene. The V end was cut by 5 bases, the J end by 5 bases, with 13 bases between. The CDR3 extends over 14 amino acids. Per the germline V gene, CDR1 is MNHEY and CDR2 is SVGEGT. The chain's CDR3 is CASSGDTYHQPQHF. The CDR3 DNA reads TGTGCCAGCAGTGGAGACACTTACCATCAGCCCCAGCATTTT.

Judged by abundance, this clonotype is medium-sized. The library was prepared for alpha chains; this beta chain is a stray read, so its frequency means little. The V gene is TRBV5-4, the J gene TRBJ1-1; D unresolved. This CDR3 has 16 residues. Trimming took 5 bases from V and 8 from J, leaving 25 bases between them. Germline V CDR1 and CDR2: SGHNT, YYREEE (reference sequence). This chain's CDR3 is CASSSGKIPSFSEAFF. CDR3 DNA: TGTGCCAGCAGTTCCGGGAAAATCCCATCATTTTCGGAAGCTTTCTTT.

This clonotype qualifies as medium-sized. This beta chain represents an off-target read in a library built for alpha chains; its size is of limited meaning. The gene calls are TRBV12-3 or TRBV12-4 and TRBJ1-2; tentatively, D is TRBD1 (5 bases). V was cut by 4 bases and J by 7 bases, with 10 bases left in between. This CDR3 comprises 12 residues. This chain's CDR3 is CASSWQGGGYTF. The CDR3 DNA reads TGTGCCAGCAGTTGGCAGGGAGGTGGCTACACCTTC.

By share, this clonotype ranks as medium-sized (0.01 to 0.1%). This beta chain turned up in a library designed for alpha chains; as an off-target read, its abundance says little. The chain joins TRBV20-1 to TRBJ2-3, with TRBD2 matching 16 bases. V shed 3 bases, J shed 4 bases, and the junction held 4 bases outside the gene matches. Germline loops: CDR1 DFQATT, CDR2 SNEGSKA (reference sequence). This CDR3 spans 16 amino acids. CDR3: CSASLGLAGGADTQYF. CDR3 nucleotide sequence: TGCAGTGCTAGCCTGGGACTAGCGGGAGGGGCAGATACGCAGTATTTT.

A note on this clonotype: Its ends do not fully match the called genes, so a read error is possible. Because the library targeted alpha chains, this beta chain is an off-target read whose size means little. V gene TRBV7-2 combines with J gene TRBJ2-1; 13 bases match TRBD2. The CDR3 contains 14 residues. CDR1 SGHTA and CDR2 FQGNSA come from the germline V gene. CDR3 loop: CASSITGTSGNEQF. The CDR3 coding sequence is TGTGCCAGCAGCATAACGGGGACTAGCGGGAATGAGCAGTTC.

Comments on this clonotype: As an off-target read in a library built for alpha chains, this beta chain has a frequency of little significance. This chain connects TRBV7-2 to TRBJ2-5, with TRBD1 matching 10 bases. With 4 bases clipped from V and 7 bases from J, the junction kept 3 bases outside the gene matches. Germline CDR1 reads SGHTA; CDR2 reads FQGNSA. The CDR3 is 13 residues long. CDR3 nucleotide sequence: TGTGCCAGCAGCTCCGGACAGGGGGTGACCCAGTACTTC. As protein: CASSSGQGVTQYF.

This clonotype was counted many times. Since it is a stray read in a library aimed at alpha chains, this beta chain has a size that is not meaningful. The chain links TRBV11-2 to TRBJ2-2, with D unclear. The CDR3 extends over 12 amino acids. Germline V CDR1 and CDR2: SGHAT, FQNNGV. V lost 5 bases and J lost 6, with 7 bases in between. This CDR3 is CASSLVPGELFF. CDR3 bases: TGTGCCAGCAGCCTGGTCCCCGGGGAGCTGTTTTTT.

This clonotype was recorded many times. Being off target in a library aimed at alpha chains, this beta chain has a size of little meaning. The rearrangement uses TRBV7-6 and TRBJ2-3; 8 bases agree with TRBD2. Germline V lookup: CDR1 SGHVS, CDR2 FNYEAQ. Trimming removed 5 bases from V and 8 bases from J; junction bases left unmatched: 15. This CDR3 comprises 16 residues. The CDR3 protein is CASSQPKLAGIGTQYF. For the CDR3, the DNA is TGTGCCAGCAGCCAACCTAAATTAGCGGGAATCGGTACGCAGTATTTT.

With regard to this clonotype: Being off target in a library aimed at alpha chains, this beta chain has a size of little meaning. The V and J genes are TRBV9 and TRBJ1-1; TRBD1 matches at 7 bases. The CDR3 contains 15 residues. CDR1 is SGDLS and CDR2 is YYNGEE in the germline V gene. Unmatched junction bases numbered 8, after V lost 4 bases and J lost 2 bases. The CDR3 loop is CASSNSQGFNTEAFF. The CDR3, as DNA: TGTGCCAGCAGCAATTCACAGGGGTTTAACACTGAAGCTTTCTTT.

Comments on this clonotype: This beta chain is an off-target read within a library intended for alpha chains, so its frequency means little. The V and J genes are TRBV6-5 and TRBJ2-7; D is ambiguous. The germline V gene encodes CDR1 MNHEY and CDR2 SVGAGI. Trimming shortened V by 4 bases and J by 7 bases, and 5 bases separated the two germline ends. The CDR3 has 10 amino acids. The CDR3 protein is CASSLGEQYF. The CDR3 coding sequence is TGTGCCAGCAGTTTAGGTGAGCAGTACTTC.